A single sample gave rise to the 2 T cell receptor beta chains below, sequenced in a study of beta chain features in type 1 diabetes. What was sequenced were expressed TCRB transcripts, since all of the isolated RNA had been reverse transcribed. TCRdb's table, derived via immunoSEQ multiplex PCR, lists solely in-frame clones and lacks some. The sample includes about 230,000 clones, 9.6% of them seen just once. The sample taken for sequencing was naive CD4+ T cells from blood. The source of these receptors is a woman aged 18-29 years in good health.

The chain is built from TRBV30 and TRBJ1-3; no definite D call. CDR3 length equals 16 residues. Germline V gene data show CDR1 as GTSNPN and CDR2 as SVGIG (reference sequence). V dropped 4 bases and J dropped 2 bases, with 18 bases sitting between them. CDR3 sequence (DNA): TGTGCCTGGACTCCGGCGGCTCGCCGGACTGGAAACACCATATATTTT. The encoded protein is CAWTPAARRTGNTIYF. Full variable domain (outside the CDR3, taken from reference TRBV30 and TRBJ1-3): SQTIHQWPATLVQPVGSPLSLECTVEGTSNPNLYWYRQAAGRGLQLLFYSVGIGQISSEVPQNLSASRPQDRQFILSSKKLLLSDSGFYLCAWTPAARRTGNTIYFGEGSWLTVV.

The sample holds a few counts of this clone. The chain combines TRBV7-9 with TRBJ1-6, with D possibly being TRBD1 (5 bases). The V gene lost 3 bases and the J gene lost 10 bases, with 22 bases spanning the gap. Germline V gives CDR1 SEHNR, CDR2 FQNEAQ (reference sequence). The CDR3 is 17 amino acids. As DNA, the CDR3 is TGTGCCAGCAGCTTTAGCCGGTCGCGTCAGGGAAACTCACCCCTCCACTTT. It specifies CASSFSRSRQGNSPLHF.